Given below is one T cell receptor beta chain in context. The data belong to a study of PD-L1 blockade in urothelial cancer. For the study at large: Patients with male sex and bladder-origin urothelial cancer accounted for about 90% of the 29 enrolled. At 6 weeks and at 3 weeks (second dose) after treatment start, blood was analyzed.

This CDR3 is 13 amino acids long. Germline CDR1 reads MNHEY; CDR2 reads SVGAGI. The ends lost 11 bases at V and 10 bases at J; junction bases unmatched: 9. The time point: pretreatment peripheral blood. Samples spanned pretreatment and treatment, with 1 to 8 time points per patient. Generated by immunoSEQ multiplex PCR, the TCRdb table keeps only in-frame clones and is missing some. The sample lists some 43,000 clones, more than 75% occurring once. This specimen was PBMCs, taken around atezolizumab (anti-PD-L1) treatment. V and J are TRBV6-5 and TRBJ1-6; 9 nucleotides match TRBD1. This receptor was identified in a man aged 55 to 70 with urothelial cancer. Here the CDR3 reads CAGKQGAGSPLHF. In DNA form, the CDR3 reads TGTGCCGGGAAACAGGGGGCAGGGTCACCCCTCCACTTT.